Presented here are 31 T cell receptor beta chains from one specimen sequenced in a study of STAT5B mutations in CD4+ large granular lymphocyte leukemia. Data came from immunoSEQ multiplex PCR; TCRdb stores just in-frame clones and leaves some out. This sample has approximately 30,000 clones, with roughly 65% found just once. The sequencing input was CD4+ T cells from blood buffy coats. All receptors come from a human donor in good health.

This chain connects TRBV14 to TRBJ2-2; possible D gene TRBD1, 6 bases. The CDR3 runs 15 residues. CDR1 and CDR2 (germline): SGHDN, FVKESK. V shed 0 bases and J shed 2 bases, with 7 bases lying between them. The CDR3 protein is CASSQEGGNTGELFF. The CDR3 coding sequence is TGTGCCAGCAGCCAAGAAGGGGGAAACACCGGGGAGCTGTTTTTT.

This clone has just a few counts. The J gene is TRBJ2-1, the V gene TRBV7-2, with 15 bases fitting TRBD2. Trimming removed 3 bases from V and 1 base from J; junction bases left unmatched: 7. The CDR3 consists of 19 residues. Germline assignment: CDR1 SGHTA and CDR2 FQGNSA. CDR3 in amino acids: CASSFGLAGGPFSYNEQFF. CDR3 nucleotides: TGTGCCAGCAGCTTCGGACTAGCGGGGGGGCCCTTTTCCTACAATGAGCAGTTCTTC.

This clone occurred a few times. The chain couples TRBV10-1 to TRBJ1-1, with 7 nucleotides matching TRBD1. The CDR3 spans 14 residues. The germline CDR1 and CDR2 sequences are WNHNN and SYGVQD (reference sequence). J was trimmed by 5 bases and V by 3 bases; bases with no gene match: 6. The CDR3 DNA follows: TGCGCCAGCAGTGAAGGGGGCGGAATAACTGAAGCTTTCTTT. Protein product: CASSEGGGITEAFF.

The CDR3 sequence is CASSPGQGGREKLFF. CDR3 in DNA: TGTGCCAGCAGCCCAGGACAGGGGGGTAGGGAAAAACTGTTTTTT. The genes are TRBV7-7 and TRBJ1-4, with 10 nucleotides matching TRBD1. The trim removed 5 bases at V and 8 bases at J, leaving 8 bases unmatched. CDR3 length: 15 amino acids. Germline V lookup: CDR1 SSHAT, CDR2 FNYEAQ (reference sequence).

J is TRBJ2-1 and V is TRBV11-1, with D perhaps being TRBD1 or TRBD2 (5 bases each). CDR3 length: 17 amino acids. Per the germline V gene, CDR1 is SGHAT and CDR2 is FQDESV (reference sequence). V was pared by 3 bases and J by 7 bases, with 22 bases between. CDR3 sequence reads: CASSFRPTGTAANEQFF. The CDR3 coding sequence is TGTGCCAGCAGCTTTAGGCCAACCGGGACGGCGGCGAATGAGCAGTTCTTC.

The chain couples TRBV11-2 to TRBJ2-3; D remains unclear. Trimming stripped 5 bases from V and 5 bases from J, with 14 bases between. Looked up from germline, CDR1 is SGHAT and CDR2 is FQNNGV. The CDR3 has 14 residues. The CDR3 DNA sequence: TGTGCCAGCAGCCCCCGGTTAGCAGTAGATACGCAGTATTTT. This translates into CASSPRLAVDTQYF. Looking up the rest from reference TRBV11-2 and TRBJ2-3 gives the full variable domain: EAGVAQSPRYKIIEKRQSVAFWCNPISGHATLYWYQQILGQGPKLLIQFQNNGVVDDSQLPKDRFSAERLKGVDSTLKIQPAKLEDSAVYLCASSPRLAVDTQYFGPGTRLTVL.

This clone was detected a few times. This chain uses TRBV9 with TRBJ2-2; D unclear. V dropped 0 bases and J dropped 2 bases, with 8 bases sitting between them. Germline CDR1 SGDLS, CDR2 YYNGEE. The CDR3 totals 15 residues. The CDR3 is CASSVANRNTGELFF. The CDR3 DNA reads as TGTGCCAGCAGCGTAGCAAACAGAAACACCGGGGAGCTGTTTTTT.

Concerning this clone: One junction end does not reproduce the germline sequence, and a read error may be involved. The genes are TRBV7-7 and TRBJ2-1; D perhaps matches TRBD2 (6 bases). Germline loops: CDR1 SSHAT, CDR2 FNYEAQ (reference sequence). This CDR3 comprises 15 residues. CDR3 sequence (DNA): TGTGCTAGCAGCTTAGGGGCGGGGAGTAACAATGAGCAGTTCTTC. Its translation is CASSLGAGSNNEQFF. Using reference TRBV7-7 and TRBJ2-1 for the parts outside the CDR3, the full variable domain is GAGVSQSPRYKVTKRGQDVTLRCDPISSHATLYWYQQALGQGPEFLTYFNYEAQPDKSGLPSDRFSAERPEGSISTLTIQRTEQRDSAMYRCASSLGAGSNNEQFFGPGTRLTVL.

This chain joins TRBV4-3 and TRBJ1-3, with D uncertain. The germline gives CDR1 LGHNA, CDR2 YSLEER. The germline V and J ends were trimmed by 3 bases and 4 bases, with 19 bases remaining between them. The CDR3 length is 17 residues. The CDR3 region has the DNA TGCGCCAGCAGCCACTCGCGGAGGTTTAGTGGGGGAAACACCATATATTTT. Translated: CASSHSRRFSGGNTIYF.

This clone came up once. This chain uses TRBV7-2 with TRBJ2-7, with 7 bases lining up with TRBD2. CDR1 is SGHTA and CDR2 is FQGNSA in the germline V gene. V lost 4 bases and J lost 1; bases outside the gene matches: 13. The length of the CDR3 is 17 residues. CDR3 sequence: CASSSPIGAGESYEQYF. The DNA of the CDR3 is TGTGCCAGCAGCTCACCCATTGGGGCGGGGGAGTCCTACGAGCAGTACTTC.

The chain combines TRBV29-1 with TRBJ2-7; 7 bases fit TRBD1. CDR1 is SQVTM and CDR2 is ANQGSEA in the germline V gene. Trimming cost V 0 bases and J 6 bases; bases outside gene matches: 14. The CDR3 is 16 amino acids. This chain's CDR3 is CSVEDQRQGVSTEQYF. CDR3 nucleotide sequence: TGCAGCGTTGAAGATCAGCGGCAGGGGGTGTCGACCGAGCAGTACTTC.

This rearrangement joins TRBV5-6 to TRBJ2-7, with D unclear. In germline, CDR1 is SGHDT, CDR2 YYEEEE. The ends were cut back, 0 bases at V and 0 bases at J, with 10 bases in the middle. CDR3 size: 15 residues. The CDR3 coding sequence is TGTGCCAGCAGCTTGGGGTATTTTAGCTCCTACGAGCAGTACTTC. Translation gives CASSLGYFSSYEQYF.

The V gene is TRBV19, the J gene TRBJ2-5; TRBD1 is a possible D gene (6 bases). The CDR3 has 13 residues. V was trimmed by 6 bases and J by 6 bases, leaving 14 bases between them. Germline lookup yields CDR1 LNHDA and CDR2 SQIVND (reference sequence). CDR3 sequence (DNA): TGTGCCAGTAGCTCCGGACAGTCTAAGACCCAGTACTTC. Its translation: CASSSGQSKTQYF.

The chain uses TRBV10-3 and TRBJ1-6; TRBD1 matches 7 bases. J lost 9 bases, V lost 5 bases, and 10 bases had no gene match. Germline CDR1 is ENHRY and CDR2 is SYGVKD. The CDR3 length is 15 residues. In DNA form, the CDR3 reads TGTGCCATCAGTATCTCCACAGGGGTTGGTTCACCCCTCCACTTT. Translation gives CAISISTGVGSPLHF.

The J gene is TRBJ2-5, the V gene TRBV29-1; TRBD2 matches at 10 bases. This CDR3 region has 15 residues. Germline V lookup: CDR1 SQVTM, CDR2 ANQGSEA. The trim removed 4 bases at V and 5 bases at J, leaving 10 bases unmatched. The CDR3 nucleotides read TGCAGCGTTGTGTTCGCTAGCGGGGGAGGCGAGACCCAGTACTTC. It yields the protein CSVVFASGGGETQYF.

This clone turned up a few times. The chain combines TRBV4-1 with TRBJ1-2; possible D gene TRBD1, 5 bases. The length of the CDR3 is 14 residues. Trimming stripped 1 base from V and 7 bases from J, with 13 bases between. Germline V CDR1 and CDR2: MGHRA, YSYEKL. The CDR3 DNA is TGCGCCAGCAGCCAAGCTCCAGGGATCAGTGGCTACACCTTC. Its protein product is CASSQAPGISGYTF.

V is TRBV18 and J is TRBJ2-5; 7 bases align to TRBD2. The J segment lost 3 bases and the V segment lost 3 bases, leaving 7 bases of the junction unmatched. Germline V lookup: CDR1 KGHSH, CDR2 LQKENI. The CDR3 runs 15 residues. The CDR3 loop reads CASSPAPGTKETQYF. The CDR3 coding sequence is TGTGCCAGCTCACCTGCACCCGGGACTAAAGAGACCCAGTACTTC.

The J gene is TRBJ1-5, the V gene TRBV27; perhaps TRBD1 as D (5 bases). Trimming left V 3 bases short and J 3 bases short, with 9 bases between. Germline V CDR1 and CDR2: MNHEY, SMNVEV (reference sequence). This CDR3 region has 14 residues. The CDR3 is CASSFAGFNQPQHF. The CDR3 DNA is TGTGCCAGCAGTTTTGCAGGGTTCAATCAGCCCCAGCATTTT.

This rearrangement joins TRBV19 to TRBJ2-1; either TRBD1 or TRBD2 may fit D (6 bases each). The CDR3 loop spans 15 amino acids. The V end lost 6 bases, the J end lost 8 bases, and 20 bases lay between the germline ends. Germline V gene sequence: CDR1 LNHDA, CDR2 SQIVND (reference sequence). Here the CDR3 DNA reads TGTGCCAGTAGCAACGGGTGGGGGGCTCGCGATGAGCAGTTCTTC. Protein product: CASSNGWGARDEQFF.

This clone has only a few counts. The genes are TRBV13 and TRBJ2-6, with D unclear. V lost 2 bases and J lost 4, with 9 bases in between. Germline V gene data show CDR1 as PRHDT and CDR2 as FYEKMQ (reference sequence). CDR3 length: 15 amino acids. The CDR3 region has the DNA TGTGCCAGCAGCTTATTGGGGTCCGGGGCCAACGTCCTGACTTTC. Protein product: CASSLLGSGANVLTF.

This rearrangement joins TRBV7-2 to TRBJ2-7; no definite D call. Germline-derived CDR1 and CDR2 are SGHTA and FQGNSA. Between the trimmed V and J ends, which lost 6 bases and 0 bases, there was a span of 15 bases. The CDR3 is made up of 15 amino acids. This CDR3 is CASSLTRLSSYEQYF. In DNA, the CDR3 is TGTGCCAGCAGTCTGACACGCCTCAGCTCCTACGAGCAGTACTTC.

The chain couples TRBV16 to TRBJ1-2; D unclear. The germline CDR1 and CDR2 sequences are KGHSY and FQNENV. Trimming shortened V by 4 bases and J by 6 bases, and 12 bases separated the two germline ends. The CDR3 length is 13 residues. This CDR3 is CASSPRAPDGYTF. The CDR3 DNA is TGTGCCAGCAGCCCAAGGGCACCCGATGGCTACACCTTC.

The rearrangement uses TRBV10-3 and TRBJ2-5; 7 nucleotides agree with TRBD1. Trimming at V came to 4 bases and at J to 1 base, leaving 6 bases not matched to a gene. CDR3 length: 15 amino acids. Germline CDR1 and CDR2: ENHRY and SYGVKD. The DNA for the CDR3 is TGTGCCATCAGTGCCGGACAGGAAATCCAAGAGACCCAGTACTTC. Amino acid sequence: CAISAGQEIQETQYF.

The chain links TRBV19 to TRBJ1-5; 12 positions agree with TRBD1. V was clipped by 0 bases and J by 12 bases; unmatched bases: 12. CDR1 and CDR2 (germline): LNHDA, SQIVND (reference sequence). The CDR3 is 17 amino acids. The CDR3 protein is CASSIDGRDRGRVRQHF. The CDR3 nucleotides are TGTGCCAGTAGTATAGATGGAAGGGACAGGGGGCGGGTTCGCCAGCATTTT.

V usage is TRBV19 and J usage is TRBJ1-4, with 10 bases aligning to TRBD1. Germline CDR1 LNHDA, CDR2 SQIVND (reference sequence). Trimming took 3 bases from V and 7 from J; bases not matched to a gene: 5. The CDR3 contains 15 residues. The CDR3 nucleotides read TGTGCCAGTAGTATCGGACAGGGGGTTGGTGAAAAACTGTTTTTT. The encoded protein is CASSIGQGVGEKLFF.

The chain combines TRBV5-6 with TRBJ1-4, with a weak D call TRBD1 (6 bases). CDR3 length: 13 amino acids. Trimming stripped 4 bases from V and 10 bases from J, with 14 bases between. CDR1 SGHDT and CDR2 YYEEEE come from the germline V gene. The CDR3 DNA is TGTGCCAGCAGCCCCGACAGGATAGGAAAACTGTTTTTT. This translates into CASSPDRIGKLFF.

The chain is built from TRBV11-2 and TRBJ2-1, with 10 bases lining up with TRBD2. The germline V gene has CDR1 SGHAT and CDR2 FQNNGV. Trimming cost V 5 bases and J 7 bases; bases outside gene matches: 11. The length of the CDR3 is 16 residues. The CDR3 spells CASSPIPSGGYNEQFF. CDR3 in DNA: TGTGCCAGCAGCCCTATACCTAGCGGGGGTTATAATGAGCAGTTCTTC.

The CDR3 DNA follows: TGTGCCAGCAGGGGCCGGGTGGACCATACCGAGCAGTACTTC. It codes for CASRGRVDHTEQYF. The genes are TRBV6-6 and TRBJ2-7, with D uncertain. The CDR3 covers 14 residues. Germline values: CDR1 MNHNY, CDR2 SVGAGI (reference sequence). V was shortened by 6 bases and J by 6 bases, with 18 bases between the two germline ends.

V and J are TRBV10-3 and TRBJ1-1; 8 nucleotides align to TRBD1. Per germline, CDR1 ENHRY and CDR2 SYGVKD. There are 18 residues in the CDR3. Trimming took 2 bases from V and 3 from J; bases not matched to a gene: 14. The CDR3 bases are TGTGCCATCAGTGAGAGGGGACAGGCGGTAGGGAGGCACACTGAAGCTTTCTTT. Its protein product is CAISERGQAVGRHTEAFF.

The chain carries TRBV29-1 and TRBJ2-7; D remains unclear. Germline assignment: CDR1 SQVTM and CDR2 ANQGSEA. Trimming stripped 3 bases from V and 3 bases from J, with 9 bases between. CDR3 length: 12 residues. In DNA, the CDR3 is TGCAGCGTTGAGGGTACGGTCTACGAGCAGTACTTC. This sequence encodes CSVEGTVYEQYF.

The rearrangement links TRBV2 to TRBJ1-4; the D is unclear. Looked up from germline, CDR1 is SNHLY and CDR2 is FYNNEI. V lost 2 bases to trimming and J lost 8 bases, with 6 bases between them. This CDR3 is built from 12 residues. CDR3 coding DNA: TGTGCCAGCAGTGAACGAGGGGAAAAACTGTTTTTT. Its translation: CASSERGEKLFF.